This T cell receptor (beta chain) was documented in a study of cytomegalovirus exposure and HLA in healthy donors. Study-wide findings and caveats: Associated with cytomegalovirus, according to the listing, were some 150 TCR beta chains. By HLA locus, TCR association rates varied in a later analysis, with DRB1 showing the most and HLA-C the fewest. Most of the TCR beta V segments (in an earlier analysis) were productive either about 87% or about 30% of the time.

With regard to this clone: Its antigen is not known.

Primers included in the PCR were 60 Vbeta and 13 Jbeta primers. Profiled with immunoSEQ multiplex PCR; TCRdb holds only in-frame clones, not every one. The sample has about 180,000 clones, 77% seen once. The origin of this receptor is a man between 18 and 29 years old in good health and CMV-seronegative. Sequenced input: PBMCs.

The CDR3 here is CASSESSGLASPLHF. CDR3 DNA sequence: TGTGCCAGCAGTGAATCGTCGGGACTGGCATCACCCCTCCACTTT. This chain links TRBV6-1 with TRBJ1-6, with TRBD1 as a possible D gene (5 bases). CDR1 and CDR2 from the germline V gene are MNHNS and SASEGT. This CDR3 comprises 15 residues. Trimming cost V 2 bases and J 10 bases, with 15 bases left between them.